This TCR beta chain was recovered during a study of beta chain features in type 1 diabetes. Study-level information: Taken together, all samples contributed 95 million to 110 million examined sorted cells.

CDR3 size: 13 residues. From germline, CDR1 is MGHDK and CDR2 SYGVNS. Trimming cost V 3 bases and J 16 bases, with 19 bases left between them. The study reverse transcribed the entire isolated RNA, so it sequenced expressed TCRB transcripts. It was found that naive, central memory and regulatory T cell samples averaged about 4 million reads. Here immunoSEQ multiplex PCR was the method, and the copy in TCRdb shows in-frame clones only, minus some. The sample includes under 550,000 clones, over 9.5% of them seen just once. Study results and limitations: Sequencing used cDNA, and cells with high TCR expression could therefore be over-represented. The study found that naive, central memory and Treg TCRB repertoires appeared more similar in patients than in healthy donors.

As concerns this clone: What it binds is not known.

V and J are TRBV25-1 and TRBJ1-5; no firm D call. Sequences were obtained from naive CD4+ T cells from blood. The sequence came from a woman under 30 in good health. Here the CDR3 DNA reads TGTGCCAGCAGTGAGGGAGGTCAGTGGGTTAAACATTTT. Translation: CASSEGGQWVKHF. Using reference TRBV25-1 and TRBJ1-5 for the parts outside the CDR3, the full variable domain is EADIYQTPRYLVIGTGKKITLECSQTMGHDKMYWYQQDPGMELHLIHYSYGVNSTEKGDLSSESTVSRIRTEHFPLTLESARPSHTSQYLCASSEGGQWVKHFGDGTRLSIL.